The 19 T cell receptor beta chains below all came from one sample that was sequenced in a study of CD4+ T cells in melanoma. The method was immunoSEQ multiplex PCR; TCRdb's version includes in-frame clones alone and lacks a portion of them. The data contain 140,000 or so clones, about 93% of them seen just once; the ten biggest clones take up more than 1.5%. The origin of the receptors is a human donor with melanoma.

The V and J genes are TRBV5-4 and TRBJ2-1, with D perhaps TRBD2 (7 bases). Germline CDR1 reads SGHNT; CDR2 reads YYREEE (reference sequence). The germline V and J ends were trimmed by 2 bases and 5 bases, with 14 bases remaining between them. The CDR3 sequence is 15 residues long. CDR3 sequence: CASSLGAGANNEQFF. CDR3 in DNA: TGTGCCAGCAGCTTAGGTGCGGGGGCCAACAATGAGCAGTTCTTC.

V gene TRBV6-1 combines with J gene TRBJ2-3, with D maybe TRBD2 (5 bases). Germline V CDR1 and CDR2: MNHNS, SASEGT. V lost 6 bases and J 0 bases, leaving 10 bases between the germline ends. The CDR3 extends over 14 amino acids. The CDR3 region is CASSPEVSTDTQYF. CDR3 bases: TGTGCCAGCAGCCCGGAGGTGAGCACAGATACGCAGTATTTT.

V and J are TRBV29-1 and TRBJ1-3, with D hard to call. Trimming removed 1 base from V and 1 base from J, with 8 bases in between. The CDR3 is 14 amino acids. Germline assignment: CDR1 SQVTM and CDR2 ANQGSEA. As DNA, the CDR3 is TGCAGCGTTGAAGGTCGGCAGTCTGGAAACACCATATATTTT. It yields the protein CSVEGRQSGNTIYF.

The rearrangement uses TRBV19 and TRBJ1-2, with TRBD1 matching 7 bases. CDR3 size: 15 residues. Trimming at V came to 5 bases and at J to 2 bases, leaving 8 bases not matched to a gene. Germline V gene lookup returns CDR1 LNHDA and CDR2 SQIVND (reference sequence). CDR3 residues: CASSLRTGANYGYTF. The CDR3 nucleotides read TGTGCCAGTAGTCTCCGAACAGGGGCGAACTATGGCTACACCTTC.

The J gene is TRBJ2-1, the V gene TRBV5-1; the D gene could be TRBD1 or TRBD2 (7 bases each). The ends were cut back, 4 bases at V and 9 bases at J, with 17 bases in the middle. In germline, CDR1 is SGHRS, CDR2 YFSETQ. The CDR3 is 14 amino acids. The CDR3, as DNA: TGCGCCAGCAGCCCGCAGGGGGGGGCCGGTGAGCAGTTCTTC. Its translation: CASSPQGGAGEQFF.

The chain employs TRBV7-3 and TRBJ1-6, with 8 bases fitting TRBD1. Germline V CDR1 and CDR2: SGHTA, FQGTGA. The CDR3 is made up of 15 amino acids. The ends lost 8 bases at V and 9 bases at J; junction bases unmatched: 12. The CDR3, as DNA: TGTGCCAGCCCATACAGGGGGTCTTTGGGTTCACCCCTCCACTTT. Translated: CASPYRGSLGSPLHF.

This sequence joins TRBV4-2 and TRBJ2-5, with TRBD2 matching 15 bases. Germline V gene sequence: CDR1 LGHNA, CDR2 YNFKEQ. J gave up 0 bases and V 3 bases, and 2 bases lay outside the gene matches. CDR3 size: 17 residues. CDR3 sequence: CASSHGTSGGYQETQYF. The DNA for the CDR3 is TGTGCCAGCAGCCATGGGACTAGCGGGGGGTACCAAGAGACCCAGTACTTC.

V and J are TRBV29-1 and TRBJ1-3; TRBD1 matches at 9 bases. Germline-derived CDR1 and CDR2 are SQVTM and ANQGSEA. J gave up 4 bases and V 4 bases, and 14 bases lay outside the gene matches. The CDR3 runs 17 residues. In DNA form, the CDR3 reads TGCAGCGTTGGTGTTTTAGGGGGACAGGGTTTCGGAAACACCATATATTTT. This encodes CSVGVLGGQGFGNTIYF.

The chain carries TRBV11-2 and TRBJ2-7; a weak D match, TRBD2 (5 bases). The germline CDR1 and CDR2 sequences are SGHAT and FQNNGV. CDR3 length equals 15 residues. Between the trimmed V and J ends, which lost 4 bases and 6 bases, there was a span of 19 bases. CDR3: CASSSGRTYALEQYF. CDR3 nucleotides: TGTGCCAGCAGCTCAGGCCGGACTTACGCCCTCGAGCAGTACTTC. Looking up the rest from reference TRBV11-2 and TRBJ2-7 gives the full variable domain: EAGVAQSPRYKIIEKRQSVAFWCNPISGHATLYWYQQILGQGPKLLIQFQNNGVVDDSQLPKDRFSAERLKGVDSTLKIQPAKLEDSAVYLCASSSGRTYALEQYFGPGTRLTVT.

This chain uses TRBV10-2 with TRBJ2-6, with 12 bases that match TRBD1. CDR1 WSHSY and CDR2 SAAADI come from the germline V gene. There are 15 residues in the CDR3. J lost 4 bases, V lost 10 bases, and 5 bases had no gene match. The CDR3 sequence is CATGQGAGGANVLTF. As DNA, the CDR3 is TGCGCCACGGGACAGGGGGCGGGGGGGGCCAACGTCCTGACTTTC.

This rearrangement joins TRBV12-5 to TRBJ2-1; D gene ambiguous. Trimming removed 1 base from V and 2 bases from J, with 0 bases in between. Germline CDR1 and CDR2: LGHNT and FRNRAP. CDR3 length equals 12 residues. The CDR3 loop reads CASGLAYNEQFF. The CDR3, as DNA: TGTGCTAGTGGTTTGGCCTACAATGAGCAGTTCTTC.

The gene calls are TRBV7-9 and TRBJ2-2, with D possibly TRBD1 on 6 matching bases. V was shortened by 5 bases and J by 4 bases, with 17 bases between the two germline ends. The CDR3 has 16 residues. The germline V gene encodes CDR1 SEHNR and CDR2 FQNEAQ (reference sequence). The CDR3 reads CASSPPGVLTTGELFF. CDR3 DNA sequence: TGTGCCAGCAGCCCCCCAGGGGTCCTAACCACCGGGGAGCTGTTTTTT.

The chain has TRBV4-1 and TRBJ2-7; D tentatively fits TRBD1 or TRBD2 (5 bases each). Between the trimmed V and J ends, which lost 4 bases and 3 bases, there was a span of 19 bases. CDR3 size: 16 residues. CDR1 and CDR2 (germline): MGHRA, YSYEKL. The CDR3 here is CASSRAAGTDVYEQYF. CDR3 sequence (DNA): TGCGCCAGCAGCCGCGCGGCCGGGACGGACGTCTACGAGCAGTACTTC.

The chain couples TRBV6-1 to TRBJ1-4; D is unresolved. Germline assignment: CDR1 MNHNS and CDR2 SASEGT. The CDR3 is made up of 15 amino acids. V lost 2 bases and J 7 bases, leaving 14 bases between the germline ends. The CDR3 DNA is TGTGCCAGCAGTGAAAGCAGTAGGTTGGGTGAAAAACTGTTTTTT. It yields the protein CASSESSRLGEKLFF.

The chain joins TRBV5-1 to TRBJ1-5, with a possible D match to TRBD1 (6 bases). The CDR3 sequence is 15 residues long. The V end was cut by 0 bases, the J end by 3 bases, with 10 bases between. Germline values: CDR1 SGHRS, CDR2 YFSETQ. CDR3 DNA: TGCGCCAGCAGCTTGGTTGCAGGGGACAATCAGCCCCAGCATTTT. Translation gives CASSLVAGDNQPQHF.

CDR3 sequence reads: CASSNSATQYF. In nucleotides, the CDR3 is TGTGCCAGCAGTAATTCTGCTACGCAGTATTTT. The V call is TRBV2, the J call TRBJ2-3; D is ambiguous. The CDR3 totals 11 residues. V shed 5 bases and J shed 8 bases, with 8 bases lying between them. Germline CDR1 SNHLY, CDR2 FYNNEI.

As regards this clone: This sample includes further DNA sequences coding for the same CDR3. V gene TRBV18 combines with J gene TRBJ1-5; no clear D. Germline-derived CDR1 and CDR2 are KGHSH and LQKENI. The V end lost 1 base, the J end lost 2 bases, and 9 bases lay between the germline ends. The CDR3 is 15 residues long. CDR3 loop: CASSPQGGGNQPQHF. CDR3 bases: TGTGCCAGCTCACCACAGGGTGGGGGCAATCAGCCCCAGCATTTT.

The chain is built from TRBV5-4 and TRBJ1-3; maybe TRBD1 (6 bases). With 0 bases removed from V and 7 bases from J, the gap between germline ends came to 14 bases. Germline V gene lookup returns CDR1 SGHNT and CDR2 YYREEE (reference sequence). CDR3 length: 15 residues. This CDR3 is CASSLGGQNLNTIYF. The CDR3 DNA sequence: TGTGCCAGCAGCTTGGGGGGGCAGAACCTTAACACCATATATTTT. The entire variable domain, with the rest obtained from reference TRBV5-4 and TRBJ1-3, is as follows: ETGVTQSPTHLIKTRGQQVTLRCSSQSGHNTVSWYQQALGQGPQFIFQYYREEENGRGNFPPRFSGLQFPNYSSELNVNALELDDSALYLCASSLGGQNLNTIYFGEGSWLTVV.

V usage is TRBV4-1 and J usage is TRBJ2-7; no reliable D call. Germline CDR1 is MGHRA and CDR2 is YSYEKL. Trimming pared 4 bases from V and 2 bases from J, leaving 9 bases between. The CDR3 has 13 amino acids. Here the CDR3 reads CASSPPLPYEQYF. CDR3 sequence (DNA): TGCGCCAGCAGCCCACCATTACCCTACGAGCAGTACTTC.